This T cell receptor beta chain was found in a study of blood T cell repertoires in COVID-19 (dated by TCRdb to between 2020 and 2021). General notes on the study: Samples covering the acute and convalescent phases of COVID-19 were provided by collaborators in the United States, Italy and Spain. The dataset comprised deeply sampled blood TCRbeta repertoires from subjects exposed to, actively infected with, or recovered from COVID-19. The prospective study material was composed of cDNA or gDNA derived from T cells, B-cell-depleted T cells, or PBMCs. Where HLA class I and class II types were available, the types were taken from metadata supplied by the sample provider, not from assay-based typing. Nearly every sample came with metadata listing a de-identified subject ID, COVID-19 status, age in years and sex. The repertoires were released in a freely available public database meant as a resource for research on the immune response to SARS-CoV-2. The samples were drawn from two sources: the first 160 participants of the ongoing ImmuneRACE study, and 1,254 subjects contributed by 6 global collaborators. General findings and caveats noted by the study authors: Clinical and demographic metadata were provided uncurated, with the amount varying by source and participant.

The immunoSEQ Assay, a bias-controlled multiplex PCR, was used to amplify TCRbeta CDR3 regions from genomic DNA. Per the authors' processing: The number of nucleated cells in each sample was estimated by amplification of reference gene primers within the assay. To quantify the absolute abundance of each unique TCRbeta CDR3 rearrangement, sequence reads were collapsed and filtered. Productive Simpson clonality was computed per sample as the square root of Simpson's diversity index over productive rearrangements. TCRdb re-hosts the immuneACCESS table, in-frame sequences only. Its copies lack some clones; in the studies checked, an unresolved V gene accounts for under half of them, and the cause for the rest is not known. That table supplies the V and J calls and clone size; D and trimming were determined from the DNA. The sample table records about 410,000 clones; roughly 88% of these occur just once. The ten largest clones represent over 1.1% of the sample.

With regard to this clone: Its recognized antigen is unknown. Per-base qualities were not stored, and no clone one base away is much larger.

Whole blood was collected in K2EDTA tubes by collaborating institutions according to the institutions' own protocols. For TCRbeta analysis, collaborators shipped samples as frozen whole blood, isolated PBMCs, or DNA extracted from either of those sample types. The specimen sequenced was peripheral blood. The receptor was derived from a woman aged 30 to 39 with active or convalescent COVID-19.

In nucleotides, the sequence is TGTGCCAGCACCCCAGGGGCCTCCACAAACACCATATATTTT. This sequence encodes CASTPGASTNTIYF. The receptor chain draws on TRBV6-5 and TRBJ1-3, and the D gene may be TRBD1, 6 bases matching. Based on the germline V gene, the CDR1 and CDR2 sequences are MNHEY and SVGAGI. From its cysteine to its phenylalanine, the CDR3 spans 14 amino acids. The sequence is cut down to CDR3 DNA, 42 bases in frame from base 1. V is cut by 7 bases and J by 6 bases, and the space between the germline ends is 16 bases.